This T cell receptor beta chain originates from a study of molecular identifiers for immune sequencing clone quantification. Study background: Replicate RNA came from roughly 20,000 or 100,000 naive CD8 cells and was split five ways, and four parts were sequenced. General study points: Molecules of identical TCR sharing a barcode could underestimate highly expanded clone sizes.

The CDR3 runs to 16 residues. In germline, CDR1 is LNHNV, CDR2 YYDKDF (reference sequence). J gave up 4 bases and V 3 bases, and 8 bases lay outside the gene matches. Comments on this clonotype: Its antigen remains unidentified. Possible read error: a much larger clone is one base away.

Bulk libraries came from a prior protocol with listed TCR primers. MiXCR, run by TCRdb on the PCR reads, gives a single entry per CDR3 protein. The sample comprises hundreds of thousands of distinct CDR3 sequences, roughly 21% of which are singletons, and around 0.86% rests with the top ten. Isolation of naive CD8 T cells was achieved by sorting on a CD8+CD4-CCR7+CD45RA+ phenotype. The TCR was taken from a human donor in good health. Some libraries in this study had Jurkat cell RNA spiked in. The V call is TRBV15, the J call TRBJ1-4; 7 bases are a match to TRBD1. The specimen sequenced was naive CD8+ T cells from blood, with Jurkat cell RNA spiked in. The subset was: FACS-sorted CD8+CD4-CCR7+CD45RA+ naive T cells. CDR3: CATSSSAGTDNEKLFF. The CDR3, as DNA: TGTGCCACCAGCAGCAGTGCCGGGACAGATAATGAAAAACTGTTTTTT.